What follows are 10 T cell receptor beta chains derived from one specimen sequenced in a study of CD4 and CD8 cells across lung adenocarcinoma regions. One entry per CDR3 protein results from TCRdb running MiXCR on the PCR reads. Of 3,000 to 3,500 distinct CDR3 sequences in the sample, around three fifths were seen once. Sequenced sample: CD8+ T cells from the margin of a lung tumor. Receptors were obtained from a female donor with lung adenocarcinoma. The CD4 and CD8 labels of this study may be unreliable.

The chain combines TRBV7-2 with TRBJ2-5, with D perhaps matching TRBD2 (5 bases). Near its end, the DNA agrees better with TRBJ2-7, so the J call may be wrong. This CDR3 region has 13 residues. CDR1 is SGHTA and CDR2 is FQGNSA in the germline V gene. Written as DNA, the CDR3 is TGTGCCAGCAGCCCCAGTGACTACTCCGAGCAGTACTTC. Amino acid sequence: CASSPSDYSEQYF.

The rearrangement uses TRBV12-3 or TRBV12-4 and TRBJ2-1; 9 bases are a match to TRBD1. The DNA matches TRBJ2-5 better at its end, which makes the J call doubtful. The CDR3 is 14 residues long. For the CDR3, the DNA is TGTGCCAGCAGTCTACAGGGGGCTGGAGGGACCCAGTACTTC. Translation gives CASSLQGAGGTQYF.

CDR3 loop: CASSPIGSHEQYF. For the CDR3, the DNA is TGTGCCAGCAGCCCGATCGGGAGTCACGAGCAGTACTTC. The J gene is TRBJ2-5, the V gene TRBV12-3 or TRBV12-4, with D possibly TRBD2 on 6 matching bases. The J call is uncertain, as TRBJ2-7 better fits the DNA end. The CDR3 extends over 13 amino acids.

The chain uses TRBV4-1 and TRBJ2-4, with 13 bases identical to TRBD2. The CDR3 has 17 residues. Germline assignment: CDR1 MGHRA and CDR2 YSYEKL. V lost 0 bases, J lost 7 bases, and 6 bases stayed unmatched. CDR3 in amino acids: CASSQDTSGGAWNIQYF. CDR3 nucleotide sequence: TGCGCCAGCAGCCAAGACACTAGCGGGGGGGCGTGGAACATTCAGTACTTC.

This rearrangement joins TRBV6-1 to TRBJ2-5; D is ambiguous. The CDR3 is made up of 13 amino acids. Germline-derived CDR1 and CDR2 are MNHNS and SASEGT. V lost 2 bases to trimming and J lost 5 bases, with 9 bases between them. This CDR3 is CASSESRRETQYF. CDR3 in DNA: TGTGCCAGCAGTGAATCCAGGCGGGAGACCCAGTACTTC.

V and J are TRBV12-3 or TRBV12-4 and TRBJ2-1; 11 bases agree with TRBD2. The V segment lost 2 bases and the J segment 8 bases; nucleotides outside the gene matches: 5. The CDR3 is 15 residues long. The CDR3 nucleotides read TGTGCCAGCAGTTTAAGTAGCGGGAGGGCCTATGAGCAGTTCTTC. Its translation: CASSLSSGRAYEQFF.

This clonotype was seen once. This chain connects TRBV11-2 to TRBJ2-1; 12 nucleotides agree with TRBD2. The DNA end lines up better with TRBJ2-7; the J call may be wrong. The length of the CDR3 is 15 residues. CDR1 SGHAT and CDR2 FQNNGV come from the germline V gene. The CDR3 loop is CASSPGTSGYYEQYF. Written as DNA, the CDR3 is TGTGCCAGCAGCCCCGGGACTAGCGGGTACTACGAGCAGTACTTC.

V is TRBV7-2 and J is TRBJ2-1; tentatively, D is TRBD2 (5 bases). Per germline, CDR1 SGHTA and CDR2 FQGNSA. Trimming took 3 bases from V and 10 from J, leaving 16 bases between them. CDR3 length: 14 amino acids. This CDR3 is CASSLRRTPREQFF. The CDR3, as DNA: TGTGCCAGCAGCTTGAGGAGGACCCCTAGAGAGCAGTTCTTC.

With respect to this clonotype: At one of its ends the junction is not consistent with the germline gene, which may arise from a read error. This chain uses TRBV6-1 with TRBJ2-3; D tentatively reads TRBD1 or TRBD2 (5 bases each). With the DNA end fitting TRBJ2-7 better, the J assignment may be wrong. The CDR3 is made up of 14 amino acids. Germline loops: CDR1 MNHNS, CDR2 SASEGT. The CDR3 DNA reads TGTGCCGGCAGTGGGTCCCGGGGCCCAGATACGCAGTACTTC. Amino acid sequence: CAGSGSRGPDTQYF.

V usage is TRBV6-1 and J usage is TRBJ1-1; TRBD1 is a possible D gene (6 bases). V gave up 4 bases and J gave up 11 bases, with 17 bases separating them. The CDR3 has 13 amino acids. Germline CDR1 and CDR2: MNHNS and SASEGT. The CDR3 region is CASSGGGGGFAFF. CDR3 DNA sequence: TGTGCCAGCAGTGGAGGGGGGGGGGGTTTTGCTTTCTTT.